This T cell receptor beta chain was identified during a study of blood T cell repertoires in COVID-19. Study context: Sources were T cells, B-cell-depleted T cells, or PBMCs; the material itself was cDNA or gDNA.

Trimming left V 5 bases short and J 2 bases short, with 17 bases between. From germline, CDR1 is SGHDN and CDR2 FVKESK. There are 16 residues in the CDR3. Source study methods: Researchers report that nucleated cell counts were estimated from reference gene primer amplification. Profiling relied on immunoSEQ multiplex PCR, and the TCRdb table lists in-frame clones only, not all of them. That table supplies the V and J calls and clone size; D and trimming were determined from the DNA. The sample yields about 200,000 clones, around four fifths seen once. The J gene is TRBJ2-3, the V gene TRBV14, with a weak D call TRBD1 (6 bases). This TCR came from a woman in her forties or fifties with acute or convalescent COVID-19. The sequenced sample was peripheral blood. DNA for the CDR3: TGTGCCAGCAGCACACGACAGGCAGAATACACAGATACGCAGTATTTT. As protein: CASSTRQAEYTDTQYF. Full variable domain (outside the CDR3, taken from reference TRBV14 and TRBJ2-3): EAGVTQFPSHSVIEKGQTVTLRCDPISGHDNLYWYRRVMGKEIKFLLHFVKESKQDESGMPNNRFLAERTGGTYSTLKVQPAELEDSGVYFCASSTRQAEYTDTQYFGPGTRLTVL.